This T cell receptor (beta chain) is from a study of cytomegalovirus exposure and HLA in healthy donors. Study overall: Roughly 180 million T cells yielded 100 million or so unique TCR beta sequences in earlier analysis.

Donors were nominally healthy when sampled, though unrecorded immune exposures were likely. V lost 6 bases to trimming and J lost 6 bases; unmatched junction nucleotides: 4. This CDR3 spans 15 amino acids. Vbeta (60) and Jbeta (13) primers were used in the PCR. Measured with immunoSEQ multiplex PCR; TCRdb has only the in-frame clones, and not every one. The sample consists of about 120,000 clones, 75% to 85% of them appearing once. This clone was recorded once. The chain joins TRBV23-1 to TRBJ2-1, with 14 bases matching TRBD2. TRBV23-1 is noted as an ORF with a role that remains uncertain. Sequencing used PBMCs. The TCR comes from a man aged 40-55 years in good health and CMV-seronegative. In DNA, the CDR3 is TGCGCCAGCAGCCATGGGACTAGCGGGAGCAATGAGCAGTTCTTC. Translated, it gives CASSHGTSGSNEQFF.